This TCR beta chain came from a study of beta chain features in type 1 diabetes. Reverse transcription of all isolated RNA meant that expressed TCRB transcripts were sequenced. Only in-frame clones appear in the TCRdb table, and some are missing; sequencing was by immunoSEQ multiplex PCR. The sample includes fewer than 350,000 clones, about 18% seen only once; the top ten take 0.044%. CDR1 SQVTM and CDR2 ANQGSEA come from the germline V gene. This CDR3 contains 13 residues. Trimming left V 6 bases short and J 7 bases short, with 18 bases between. This clone was found a few times. Its antigen is not known. Overall study results and limits: For Type 1 diabetes patients, all four CD4+ subsets carried TCRB CDR3s that were moderately but significantly shorter. Fewer junction insertions and more nucleotide deletions appeared in type 1 diabetes patients. There was no resolution here of whether HLA type influences TCRB rearrangement.

The chain uses TRBV29-1 and TRBJ1-1; D uncertain. Sequenced material: naive CD4+ T cells from blood. The TCR originated in a woman aged 18-29 years in good health. CDR3 sequence (DNA): TGCAGCGTGATACGGGAGGAGTCGATTGAAGCTTTCTTT. It yields the protein CSVIREESIEAFF. Using reference TRBV29-1 and TRBJ1-1 for the parts outside the CDR3, the full variable domain is SAVISQKPSRDICQRGTSLTIQCQVDSQVTMMFWYRQQPGQSLTLIATANQGSEATYESGFVIDKFPISRPNLTFSTLTVSNMSPEDSSIYLCSVIREESIEAFFGQGTRLTVV.